This T cell receptor (beta chain) originates from a study of shared clonotypes between healthy human individuals (dated by TCRdb to 2019 to 2021). Broadly, across the study: The cohort included three men and two women between 18 and 49 years of age. Per donor, three plates each were used for CD4 naive and CD4 memory, two for CD8 naive, and one for CD8 memory. The study deeply sequenced blood TCR repertoires of several healthy adults to estimate repertoire size and the extent of clonotype sharing between individuals. To increase sequencing depth and limit assay-specific biases, TCR repertoire library preparation and sequencing were carried out by different laboratories using diverse techniques. Per donor, leukapheresis produced somewhere between about 0.85 and 8.9 billion PBMCs.

Points on this clone: This clone's antigen is unknown. The record has no base qualities; no much larger clone is one base away.

Using the deep immunoSEQ assay, TCR CDR3 regions were amplified from genomic DNA by multiplex PCR. Extracted genomic DNA from each cell subset was distributed evenly across all wells of several immunoSEQ 96-well plates, and each plate was treated as a replicate. Each replicate PCR for sorted subsets received about 200 ng genomic DNA, equal to some 32,000 T cell genomes. Purified libraries were quantified with a Qubit 3.0 fluorometer, sized on a Bioanalyzer 2100, and re-quantified with the KAPA Library Quantification kit. Every immunoSEQ 96-well plate was sequenced on a separate single-read 150-cycle Illumina NextSeq 550 flow cell. The study's own analysis went as follows. Because the immunoSEQ output held only junctional sequences and lacked quality scores, the filtering could not match the filtering applied to full-length reads. To assign V/J genes and CDR3, sequences were annotated against IMGT germline references using PyIR, a Python wrapper for IgBLAST v1.9. Any read was removed if the V/J assignment was weak (E-value above 1e-6), the CDR3 was missing, or the read contained stop codons, out-of-frame junctions, or ambiguous translated residues. A V3J clonotype was defined by an identical inferred V gene, J gene, and CDR3 amino acid sequence. To compute the percentage overlap between repertoires, the number of shared unique clonotypes was divided by the size of the smaller repertoire. Three approaches were used to assess repertoire richness: RTK rarefaction, the Chao1 estimator, and Recon v2.1 estimates of unobserved clonotypes. Generation probabilities were computed with OLGA for all TCRbeta clonotypes obtained by the gDNA method from a few donors. Not all clones reach the TCRdb copy of this immuneACCESS table, which keeps in-frame sequences only. Checked studies attribute under half of the gap to unresolved V genes and leave the rest unexplained. The V and J calls and clone size are taken from that table; D and trimming were inferred from the DNA. Counted in this sample were about 1,800,000 clones; about 95% of them appeared once. The ten most abundant clones make up 1.2% of the sample.

V loses 2 bases, J loses 6 bases, and the germline ends lie 16 bases apart. CDR3 length: 15 amino acids, cysteine to phenylalanine. Just CDR3 DNA is preserved here, 45 bases in frame from base 1. In the germline V gene, CDR1 corresponds to MNHEY and CDR2 to SVGAGI. General study outcomes and caveats: Clonotypes shared by all four sorted-subset donors showed higher generation probabilities than non-shared clonotypes. Sharing across a few donors was observed for about 5% of naive CD4, 3% to 4% of naive CD8, 2% to 2.5% of memory CD4, and roughly 0.4% of memory CD8 clonotypes. Incomplete sequencing was indicated by rarefaction of sorted-subset datasets, despite the large sequencing depth. Only blood was sampled, and tissue TCR repertoires likely differ from those in blood. Based on pairwise subsampling, the degree of clonotype sharing among donors was expected to be affected by sequencing depth. Naive subsets generally had larger estimated clonotype richness than memory subsets did. Because the study included a small number of donors, the genetic and exposure-history diversity represented was limited.

For the CD8 naive samples, CD45RO-negative cells were positively selected for CCR7, yielding a CD45RA+CCR7+ population from which TemRA cells were excluded. The donors were healthy, HIV-negative adults with no recently reported acute infections or vaccinations. Every donor was a Caucasian adult living in Nashville, Tennessee, USA. Blood was obtained by leukapheresis, after which PBMCs were separated by Ficoll-Histopaque density gradient centrifugation and cryopreserved in liquid nitrogen vapor phase. Analytical flow cytometry was used to check the purity and quantity of every magnetically sorted T cell population. Each sorted fraction had its genomic DNA isolated and then quantified by UV absorbance on a Nanodrop 2000c.

Sequencing used naive CD8+ T cells sorted from blood. The cell subset or site label for this specimen denotes: CD45RA+CCR7+. The source is a man aged 18 to 29 in good health. The rearrangement combines TRBV6-5 with TRBJ1-2; the D gene cannot be resolved reliably. The CDR3 here reads CASSYDLGGRDGYTF. The DNA sequence reads TGTGCCAGCAGTTACGATTTGGGAGGTCGGGATGGCTACACCTTC.